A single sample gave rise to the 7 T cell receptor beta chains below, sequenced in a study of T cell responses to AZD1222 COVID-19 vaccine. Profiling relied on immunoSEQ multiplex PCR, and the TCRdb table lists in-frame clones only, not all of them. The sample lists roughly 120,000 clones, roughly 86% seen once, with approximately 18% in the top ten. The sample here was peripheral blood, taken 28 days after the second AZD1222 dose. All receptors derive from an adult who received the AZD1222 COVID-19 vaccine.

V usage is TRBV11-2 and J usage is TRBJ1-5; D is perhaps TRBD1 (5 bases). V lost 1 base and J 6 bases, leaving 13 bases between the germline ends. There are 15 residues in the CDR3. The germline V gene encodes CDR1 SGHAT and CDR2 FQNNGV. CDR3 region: CASSLVSGVGQPQHF. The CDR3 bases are TGTGCCAGCAGCTTAGTATCGGGGGTGGGTCAGCCCCAGCATTTT. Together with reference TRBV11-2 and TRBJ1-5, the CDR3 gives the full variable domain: EAGVAQSPRYKIIEKRQSVAFWCNPISGHATLYWYQQILGQGPKLLIQFQNNGVVDDSQLPKDRFSAERLKGVDSTLKIQPAKLEDSAVYLCASSLVSGVGQPQHFGDGTRLSIL.

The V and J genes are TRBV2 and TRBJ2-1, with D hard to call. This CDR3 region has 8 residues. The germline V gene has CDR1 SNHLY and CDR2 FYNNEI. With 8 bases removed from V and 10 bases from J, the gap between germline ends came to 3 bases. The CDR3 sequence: CASHEQFF. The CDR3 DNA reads TGTGCCAGCCACGAGCAGTTCTTC.

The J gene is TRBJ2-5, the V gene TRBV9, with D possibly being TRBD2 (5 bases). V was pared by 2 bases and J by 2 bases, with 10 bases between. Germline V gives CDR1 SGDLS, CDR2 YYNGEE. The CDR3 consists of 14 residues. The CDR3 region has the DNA TGTGCCAGCAGCGTTCTAGCACTACAAGAGACCCAGTACTTC. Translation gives CASSVLALQETQYF.

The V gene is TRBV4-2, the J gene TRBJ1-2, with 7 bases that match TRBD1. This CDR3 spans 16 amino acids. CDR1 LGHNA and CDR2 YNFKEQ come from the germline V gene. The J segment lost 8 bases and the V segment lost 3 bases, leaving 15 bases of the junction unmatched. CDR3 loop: CASSQTFRTGRGGYTF. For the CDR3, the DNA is TGTGCCAGCAGCCAGACGTTCCGGACAGGAAGGGGCGGCTACACCTTC.

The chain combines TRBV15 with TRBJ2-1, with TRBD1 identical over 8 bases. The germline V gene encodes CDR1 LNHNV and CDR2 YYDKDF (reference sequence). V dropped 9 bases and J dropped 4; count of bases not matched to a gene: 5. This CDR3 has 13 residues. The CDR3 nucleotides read TGTGCCACACAGACAGGGGATTACAATGAGCAGTTCTTC. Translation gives CATQTGDYNEQFF.

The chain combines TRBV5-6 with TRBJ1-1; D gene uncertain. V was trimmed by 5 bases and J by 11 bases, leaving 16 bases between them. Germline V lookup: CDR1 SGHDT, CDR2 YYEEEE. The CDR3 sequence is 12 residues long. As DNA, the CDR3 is TGTGCCAGCAGTCTTGGTGGCAGTGGCGCTTTCTTT. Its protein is CASSLGGSGAFF.

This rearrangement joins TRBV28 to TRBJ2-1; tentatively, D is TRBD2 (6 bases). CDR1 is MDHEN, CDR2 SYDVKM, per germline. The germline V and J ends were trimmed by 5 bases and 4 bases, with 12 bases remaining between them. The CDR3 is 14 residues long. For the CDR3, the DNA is TGTGCCAGCAGTATTCCGGCGGGGTACAATGAGCAGTTCTTC. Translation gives CASSIPAGYNEQFF.